Listed below are T cell receptor beta chains from one sample, sequenced in a study of human T cells and chemical hapten exposure. MiXCR, run by TCRdb on the RACE reads, gives a single entry per CDR3 protein. The top ten hold just over 2.5% of the sample, which has about 93,000 distinct CDR3 sequences, 8.5% seen once. The sequencing here drew on whole blood, taken in connection with sensitization to the hapten diphenylcyclopropenone (DPC). The receptors shown here come from a middle-aged man with alopecia areata. Some clones in this sample may be carry-over from other donors' samples. The CDR3 runs from the conserved cysteine through the conserved F or W. Each record gives: CDR3 protein, CDR3 DNA, V gene, J gene, clone size, CDR3 length, D gene. The D gene is left open where the match is weak. Expanded clones get a size class; other rows say once, few or many, or leave the size out.

CDR3aa: CASGAGGPGELFF
CDR3nt: TGTGCCAGCGGGGCGGGAGGGCCCGGGGAGCTGTTTTTT
v_gene: TRBV12-3/TRBV12-4
j_gene: TRBJ2-2
abundance: -
len: 13
d_gene: TRBD2

CDR3aa: CASSSRNQPQHF
CDR3nt: TGTGCCAGCAGTTCCCGAAATCAGCCCCAGCATTTT
v_gene: TRBV6-2/TRBV6-3
j_gene: TRBJ1-5
abundance: -
len: 12
d_gene: -

CDR3aa: CASSLYEGGNEQYF
CDR3nt: TGTGCCAGCAGCTTATACGAGGGGGGAAACGAGCAGTACTTC
v_gene: TRBV7-2
j_gene: TRBJ2-7
abundance: -
len: 14
d_gene: -

CDR3aa: CASSLGGGPETQYF
CDR3nt: TGTGCCAGCAGCTTAGGCGGGGGCCCAGAGACCCAGTACTTC
v_gene: TRBV7-6
j_gene: TRBJ2-5
abundance: -
len: 14
d_gene: -

CDR3aa: CSARRGRGHLYEQYF
CDR3nt: TGCAGTGCTAGGAGGGGCAGGGGGCACCTATACGAGCAGTACTTC
v_gene: TRBV20-1
j_gene: TRBJ2-7
abundance: -
len: 15
d_gene: TRBD1

CDR3aa: CASSLPKRGLAKDTQYF
CDR3nt: TGTGCCAGCAGCCTTCCTAAGAGGGGACTAGCGAAAGATACGCAGTATTTT
v_gene: TRBV7-2
j_gene: TRBJ2-3
abundance: once
len: 17
d_gene: TRBD2

CDR3aa: CASSLHGGTEAFF
CDR3nt: TGTGCCAGCAGCTTACACGGGGGAACTGAAGCTTTCTTT
v_gene: TRBV5-5
j_gene: TRBJ1-1
abundance: many
len: 13
d_gene: -

CDR3aa: CSARGGRGYNEQFF
CDR3nt: TGCAGTGCTAGAGGAGGGAGGGGATACAATGAGCAGTTCTTC
v_gene: TRBV20-1
j_gene: TRBJ2-1
abundance: many
len: 14
d_gene: TRBD2

CDR3aa: CARSPNSDGPNTGELFF
CDR3nt: TGTGCCAGGAGTCCCAATTCCGACGGACCGAACACCGGGGAGCTGTTTTTT
v_gene: TRBV7-6
j_gene: TRBJ2-2
abundance: -
len: 17
d_gene: -

CDR3aa: CASSSHGQALSAFF
CDR3nt: TGTGCCAGCAGTTCCCACGGACAGGCCCTTTCGGCTTTCTTT
v_gene: TRBV6-5
j_gene: TRBJ1-1
abundance: few
len: 14
d_gene: TRBD1

CDR3aa: CASSDRSSYNSPLHF
CDR3nt: TGTGCCAGCAGTGACAGGAGCTCCTATAATTCACCCCTCCACTTT
v_gene: TRBV6-1
j_gene: TRBJ1-6
abundance: many
len: 15
d_gene: -

CDR3aa: CSAREGGFTGELFF
CDR3nt: TGCAGTGCTAGAGAGGGCGGATTCACCGGGGAGCTGTTTTTT
v_gene: TRBV20-1
j_gene: TRBJ2-2
abundance: many
len: 14
d_gene: -

CDR3aa: CASSVDSGGAKNIQYF
CDR3nt: TGTGCCAGCAGCGTAGATAGCGGAGGGGCCAAAAACATTCAGTACTTC
v_gene: TRBV9
j_gene: TRBJ2-4
abundance: few
len: 16
d_gene: -

CDR3aa: CASSYSGSGGWETQYF
CDR3nt: TGTGCCAGCAGTTACTCGGGATCGGGAGGTTGGGAGACCCAGTACTTC
v_gene: TRBV6-5
j_gene: TRBJ2-5
abundance: few
len: 16
d_gene: TRBD2

CDR3aa: CASSPDRPNQPQHF
CDR3nt: TGCGCCAGCAGCCCAGACAGGCCCAATCAGCCCCAGCATTTT
v_gene: TRBV5-1
j_gene: TRBJ1-5
abundance: many
len: 14
d_gene: -

CDR3aa: CASSDQRGVLDEQFF
CDR3nt: TGCGCCAGCAGTGATCAGCGGGGGGTCCTCGATGAGCAGTTCTTC
v_gene: TRBV10-2
j_gene: TRBJ2-1
abundance: many
len: 15
d_gene: TRBD2

CDR3aa: CASSLFPGGKNTGELFF
CDR3nt: TGTGCCAGCAGCTTATTCCCGGGAGGGAAGAACACCGGGGAGCTGTTTTTT
v_gene: TRBV7-3
j_gene: TRBJ2-2
abundance: -
len: 17
d_gene: TRBD2

CDR3aa: CSAGQGRGQPQHF
CDR3nt: TGCAGTGCGGGACAGGGGCGAGGTCAGCCCCAGCATTTT
v_gene: TRBV20-1
j_gene: TRBJ1-5
abundance: few
len: 13
d_gene: TRBD1

CDR3aa: CASSARASGGVTGELFF
CDR3nt: TGTGCCAGCAGCGCACGGGCTAGCGGGGGTGTTACCGGGGAGCTGTTTTTT
v_gene: TRBV2
j_gene: TRBJ2-2
abundance: -
len: 17
d_gene: TRBD2

CDR3aa: CSVGQASGNTIYF
CDR3nt: TGCAGCGTTGGGCAAGCCTCTGGAAACACCATATATTTT
v_gene: TRBV29-1
j_gene: TRBJ1-3
abundance: few
len: 13
d_gene: -

CDR3aa: CASSYRGENEKLFF
CDR3nt: TGTGCCAGCAGTTATAGGGGTGAAAATGAAAAACTGTTTTTT
v_gene: TRBV6-6
j_gene: TRBJ1-4
abundance: -
len: 14
d_gene: -

CDR3aa: CASSGTMVRAPAFF
CDR3nt: TGTGCCAGCAGCGGTACAATGGTTCGGGCCCCGGCTTTCTTT
v_gene: TRBV5-6
j_gene: TRBJ1-1
abundance: many
len: 14
d_gene: -

CDR3aa: CASSLNSENTEAFF
CDR3nt: TGTGCCAGCAGTTTGAACAGTGAGAACACTGAAGCTTTCTTT
v_gene: TRBV12-3/TRBV12-4
j_gene: TRBJ1-1
abundance: few
len: 14
d_gene: -

CDR3aa: CASSFPGNTDTQYF
CDR3nt: TGTGCCAGCAGTTTTCCAGGAAACACAGATACGCAGTATTTT
v_gene: TRBV12-3/TRBV12-4
j_gene: TRBJ2-3
abundance: few
len: 14
d_gene: -

CDR3aa: CATSDSRQAFGNTIYF
CDR3nt: TGTGCCACCAGTGATTCCAGACAGGCTTTTGGAAACACCATATATTTT
v_gene: TRBV24-1
j_gene: TRBJ1-3
abundance: few
len: 16
d_gene: -

CDR3aa: CSVELRDSYNEQFF
CDR3nt: TGCAGCGTTGAATTGCGGGACAGCTACAATGAGCAGTTCTTC
v_gene: TRBV29-1
j_gene: TRBJ2-1
abundance: many
len: 14
d_gene: -

CDR3aa: CASSLATGSNQPQHF
CDR3nt: TGTGCCAGCAGCTTAGCAACAGGGAGCAATCAGCCCCAGCATTTT
v_gene: TRBV7-6
j_gene: TRBJ1-5
abundance: many
len: 15
d_gene: -

CDR3aa: CASSPQGETSGANVLTF
CDR3nt: TGTGCCAGCAGCCCTCAGGGTGAGACTTCTGGGGCCAACGTCCTGACTTTC
v_gene: TRBV3-1
j_gene: TRBJ2-6
abundance: -
len: 17
d_gene: -

CDR3aa: CASRRQGMNTEAFF
CDR3nt: TGTGCCAGCAGGCGACAGGGGATGAACACTGAAGCTTTCTTT
v_gene: TRBV25-1
j_gene: TRBJ1-1
abundance: few
len: 14
d_gene: TRBD1

CDR3aa: CASSYQGSSPLHF
CDR3nt: TGTGCCAGCAGTTACCAGGGTAGTTCACCCCTCCACTTT
v_gene: TRBV6-5
j_gene: TRBJ1-6
abundance: many
len: 13
d_gene: -

CDR3aa: CASSTGPTEAFF
CDR3nt: TGTGCCAGCAGTACAGGGCCCACTGAAGCTTTCTTT
v_gene: TRBV6-2/TRBV6-3
j_gene: TRBJ1-1
abundance: -
len: 12
d_gene: -

CDR3aa: CSASGRSLSNQPQHF
CDR3nt: TGCAGTGCGTCGGGGCGCTCCCTTAGCAATCAGCCCCAGCATTTT
v_gene: TRBV20-1
j_gene: TRBJ1-5
abundance: few
len: 15
d_gene: -

CDR3aa: CASSDNYEQYF
CDR3nt: TGTGCCAGCAGTGACAACTACGAGCAGTACTTC
v_gene: TRBV6-2/TRBV6-3
j_gene: TRBJ2-7
abundance: many
len: 11
d_gene: -

CDR3aa: CASTPIGFTDTQYF
CDR3nt: TGTGCCAGCACCCCCATAGGGTTCACAGATACGCAGTATTTT
v_gene: TRBV12-3/TRBV12-4
j_gene: TRBJ2-3
abundance: -
len: 14
d_gene: -

CDR3aa: CASSYSFTSPDTQYF
CDR3nt: TGTGCCAGCAGTTACTCGTTCACGAGTCCAGATACGCAGTATTTT
v_gene: TRBV6-5
j_gene: TRBJ2-3
abundance: -
len: 15
d_gene: -

CDR3aa: CASRTANTGELFF
CDR3nt: TGTGCCAGCCGGACAGCGAACACCGGGGAGCTGTTTTTT
v_gene: TRBV6-2/TRBV6-3
j_gene: TRBJ2-2
abundance: many
len: 13
d_gene: -

CDR3aa: CASSQARSTTEAFF
CDR3nt: TGTGCCAGCAGCCAAGCCCGAAGTACCACTGAAGCTTTCTTT
v_gene: TRBV14
j_gene: TRBJ1-1
abundance: many
len: 14
d_gene: -

CDR3aa: CASSLAQSGRASEQFF
CDR3nt: TGTGCCAGCAGCTTAGCGCAAAGCGGGAGGGCCAGTGAGCAGTTCTTC
v_gene: TRBV7-2
j_gene: TRBJ2-1
abundance: many
len: 16
d_gene: TRBD2

CDR3aa: CASSLGSADYGYTF
CDR3nt: TGTGCCAGCAGCTTAGGCTCGGCGGACTATGGCTACACCTTC
v_gene: TRBV11-2
j_gene: TRBJ1-2
abundance: many
len: 14
d_gene: -

CDR3aa: CASSSERESDTQYF
CDR3nt: TGCGCCAGCAGCTCTGAGCGGGAGTCAGATACGCAGTATTTT
v_gene: TRBV5-1
j_gene: TRBJ2-3
abundance: few
len: 14
d_gene: TRBD2

CDR3aa: CAIHGGKLEAFF
CDR3nt: TGTGCAATCCACGGGGGGAAGCTCGAAGCTTTCTTT
v_gene: TRBV7-9
j_gene: TRBJ1-1
abundance: few
len: 12
d_gene: -

CDR3aa: CASTGKTGYTVREQYF
CDR3nt: TGTGCCAGCACTGGGAAGACAGGTTATACTGTACGGGAGCAGTACTTC
v_gene: TRBV28
j_gene: TRBJ2-7
abundance: few
len: 16
d_gene: -

CDR3aa: CSARDLGGLSSYNEQFF
CDR3nt: TGCAGTGCTAGAGATCTGGGCGGGCTAAGCTCCTACAATGAGCAGTTCTTC
v_gene: TRBV20-1
j_gene: TRBJ2-1
abundance: few
len: 17
d_gene: -

CDR3aa: CASSSAWTQHF
CDR3nt: TGTGCCAGTAGTAGCGCCTGGACCCAGCATTTT
v_gene: TRBV19
j_gene: TRBJ1-5
abundance: few
len: 11
d_gene: -

CDR3aa: CASSDSRLAGVQETQYF
CDR3nt: TGTGCCAGCAGCGACTCCCGACTAGCGGGAGTACAAGAGACCCAGTACTTC
v_gene: TRBV6-5
j_gene: TRBJ2-5
abundance: -
len: 17
d_gene: TRBD2

CDR3aa: CASSFRGTNEQFF
CDR3nt: TGTGCCAGCAGCTTTCGCGGGACAAATGAGCAGTTCTTC
v_gene: TRBV13
j_gene: TRBJ2-1
abundance: -
len: 13
d_gene: -

CDR3aa: CASREGTANEKLFF
CDR3nt: TGTGCCAGCCGGGAGGGGACAGCTAATGAAAAACTGTTTTTT
v_gene: TRBV2
j_gene: TRBJ1-4
abundance: few
len: 14
d_gene: TRBD1